This entry features one TCR beta chain sequence. This entry comes from a study of blood T cell repertoires in COVID-19. Study-level information: The United States, Italy and Spain were the sources of the acute and convalescent COVID-19 samples.

How the authors handled the data: Using reference gene primer amplification, nucleated cell counts were estimated. TCRdb's copy holds only in-frame clones and misses some; the assay was immunoSEQ multiplex PCR. The DNA was the basis for D and trimming; V, J and clone size are from that table. Of 24,000 or so clones listed, around 87% are singletons. The CDR3 is made up of 12 amino acids. From germline, CDR1 is MNHNY and CDR2 SVGAGI (reference sequence). V lost 9 bases to trimming and J lost 0 bases, with 7 bases between them. The sequencing input was peripheral blood. The receptor was isolated from a human donor with active COVID-19. The donor label of this sample is uncertain. The chain has TRBV6-6 and TRBJ2-3, with D possibly TRBD2 on 5 matching bases. The CDR3 region is CASRGSTDTQYF. Written as DNA, the CDR3 is TGTGCCAGTAGAGGGAGCACAGATACGCAGTATTTT.